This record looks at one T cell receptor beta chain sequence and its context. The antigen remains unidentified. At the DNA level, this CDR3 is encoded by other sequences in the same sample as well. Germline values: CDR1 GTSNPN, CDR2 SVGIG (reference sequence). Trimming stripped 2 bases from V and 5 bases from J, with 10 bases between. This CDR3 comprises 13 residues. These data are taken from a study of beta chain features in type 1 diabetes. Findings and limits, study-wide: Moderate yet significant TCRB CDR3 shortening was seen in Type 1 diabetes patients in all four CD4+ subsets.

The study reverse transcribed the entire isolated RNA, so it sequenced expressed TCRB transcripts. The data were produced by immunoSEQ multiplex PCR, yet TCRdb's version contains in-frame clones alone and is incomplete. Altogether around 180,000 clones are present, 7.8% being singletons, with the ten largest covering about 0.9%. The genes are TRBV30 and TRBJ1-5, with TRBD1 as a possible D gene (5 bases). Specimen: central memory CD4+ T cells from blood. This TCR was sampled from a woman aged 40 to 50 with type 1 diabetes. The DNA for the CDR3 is TGTGCCTGGAGTCCGGCGGGGGATCAGCCCCAGCATTTT. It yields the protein CAWSPAGDQPQHF.